This TCR beta chain is from a study of OX40 agonist ivuxolimab in advanced cancers. Overall study context: With ivuxolimab, an agonistic anti-OX40 (CD134) antibody, patients were treated. Whole-study findings and limits: A proportion of nonresponders additionally exhibited low normalized T-cell clonal expansion.

Method: immunoSEQ multiplex PCR; TCRdb's copy keeps in-frame clones and lacks some. The data contain about 36,000 clones, approximately 80% of them singletons. Worth noting for this clone: Antigen specificity is unknown.

This TCR was recovered from an adult with an advanced solid tumor such as melanoma, head and neck, liver or kidney cancer. Source: CD4+ or CD8+ T cells sorted from blood, taken in a trial of the OX40 agonist ivuxolimab.

The CDR3 loop is CASSLDRVTGANVLTF. DNA of the CDR3: TGTGCCAGCAGTTTGGACAGGGTGACTGGGGCCAACGTCCTGACTTTC. The chain recombines TRBV27 with TRBJ2-6; the match to TRBD1 covers 8 bases. Germline values: CDR1 MNHEY, CDR2 SMNVEV (reference sequence). The junction had 3 bases not matched to a gene; V was cut back by 3 bases and J by 2 bases. This CDR3 contains 16 residues. Based on the CDR3 plus reference TRBV27 and TRBJ2-6, the full variable domain is EAQVTQNPRYLITVTGKKLTVTCSQNMNHEYMSWYRQDPGLGLRQIYYSMNVEVTDKGDVPEGYKVSRKEKRNFPLILESPSPNQTSLYFCASSLDRVTGANVLTFGAGSRLTVL.